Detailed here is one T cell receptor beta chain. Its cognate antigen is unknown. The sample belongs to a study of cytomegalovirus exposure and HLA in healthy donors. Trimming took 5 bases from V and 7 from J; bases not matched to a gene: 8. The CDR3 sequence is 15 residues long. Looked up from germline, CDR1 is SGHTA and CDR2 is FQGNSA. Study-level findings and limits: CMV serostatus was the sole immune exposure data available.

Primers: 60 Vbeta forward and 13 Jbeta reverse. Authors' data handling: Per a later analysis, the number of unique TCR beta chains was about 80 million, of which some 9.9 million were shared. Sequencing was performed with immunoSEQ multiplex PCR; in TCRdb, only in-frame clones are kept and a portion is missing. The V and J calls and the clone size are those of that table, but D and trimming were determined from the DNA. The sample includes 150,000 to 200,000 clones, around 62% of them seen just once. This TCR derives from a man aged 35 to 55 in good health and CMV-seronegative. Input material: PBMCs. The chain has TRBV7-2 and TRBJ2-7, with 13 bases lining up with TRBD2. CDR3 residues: CASSARGLAGREQYF. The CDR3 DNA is TGTGCCAGCAGCGCGCGGGGACTAGCGGGAAGGGAGCAGTACTTC. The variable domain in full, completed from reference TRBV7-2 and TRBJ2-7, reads GAGVSQSPSNKVTEKGKDVELRCDPISGHTALYWYRQSLGQGLEFLIYFQGNSAPDKSGLPSDRFSAERTGGSVSTLTIQRTQQEDSAVYLCASSARGLAGREQYFGPGTRLTVT.